The source of this T cell receptor (beta chain) is a study of blood T cell repertoires in COVID-19. Study context: There were acute and convalescent COVID-19 samples, and they came from the United States, Italy and Spain.

From germline, CDR1 is SEHNR and CDR2 FQNEAQ (reference sequence). The CDR3 sequence is 15 residues long. V lost 5 bases to trimming and J lost 5 bases; unmatched junction nucleotides: 7. Original processing methods: Reference gene primer amplification gave estimated nucleated cell counts. Produced via immunoSEQ multiplex PCR; TCRdb's table is partial and in-frame only. The V and J calls and the clone size are those of that table, but D and trimming were determined from the DNA. The sample has some 520,000 clones; 75% to 90% are singletons. Specimen: peripheral blood. This TCR was sampled from a man between 18 and 35 years old with COVID-19, enrolled during active disease. The chain links TRBV7-9 to TRBJ2-7; 12 bases fit TRBD1. The CDR3 is CASSQTGQGANEQYF. Written as DNA, the CDR3 is TGTGCCAGCAGCCAAACGGGACAGGGGGCTAACGAGCAGTACTTC. The full variable domain, with the rest looked up from reference TRBV7-9 and TRBJ2-7, is DTGVSQNPRHKITKRGQNVTFRCDPISEHNRLYWYRQTLGQGPEFLTYFQNEAQLEKSRLLSDRFSAERPKGSFSTLEIQRTEQGDSAMYLCASSQTGQGANEQYFGPGTRLTVT.